These 27 T cell receptor beta chains were sequenced from one sample in a study of Graves' ophthalmopathy and Graves' hyperthyroidism (dated by TCRdb to between 2018 and 2020). The listed sequencing device is Illumina HiSeq 2000. TCR beta CDR3 regions were amplified from RNA transcripts for repertoire sequencing. The first round was an RT-PCR using HTBI primers with the Qiagen OneStep RT-PCR kit, and this first round was followed by a second-round multiplex PCR, then size selection and purification. TCRdb cleaned the public reads at Q25 with fastp, built clones with MiXCR and kept in-frame beta chains. For every CDR3 protein sequence, its rows merge into one entry that carries the most common genes and DNA. The sample table records around 1.1 million distinct CDR3 sequences; 35% to 40% of these occur just once. Of the sample, 11% is held by the ten largest clones. Specimen: peripheral blood or thyroid tissue (not recorded which). These TCRs come from an adult man with Graves' hyperthyroidism.

This clonotype appeared many times. This sequence joins TRBV7-8 and TRBJ2-5; D gene uncertain. This CDR3 is built from 13 residues. Per germline, CDR1 SGHVS and CDR2 FQNEAQ. The V end was cut by 3 bases, the J end by 4 bases, with 9 bases between. The chain's CDR3 is CASSFGVPETQYF. The CDR3 nucleotides read TGTGCCAGCAGCTTTGGGGTTCCAGAGACCCAGTACTTC.

This clonotype came up many times. The chain uses TRBV7-8 and TRBJ2-5; maybe TRBD2 (6 bases). CDR3 length: 15 amino acids. Germline V lookup: CDR1 SGHVS, CDR2 FQNEAQ. The V and J ends lost 3 bases and 1 base respectively, with 12 bases between them. The DNA for the CDR3 is TGTGCCAGCAGCTTCAGCGCGGGGTTCCAAGAGACCCAGTACTTC. Translation gives CASSFSAGFQETQYF. Looking up the rest from reference TRBV7-8 and TRBJ2-5 gives the full variable domain: GAGVSQSPRYKVAKRGQDVALRCDPISGHVSLFWYQQALGQGPEFLTYFQNEAQLDKSGLPSDRFFAERPEGSVSTLKIQRTQQEDSAVYLCASSFSAGFQETQYFGPGTRLLVL.

Worth noting for this clonotype: Compared with germline, one end of the junction differs, possibly owing to a read error. The genes are TRBV24-1 and TRBJ1-5, with TRBD1 as a possible D gene (5 bases). The germline gives CDR1 KGHDR, CDR2 SFDVKD. The CDR3 spans 15 residues. This chain's CDR3 is CASSLTGTADQPQHF. DNA for the CDR3: TGTGCCAGCAGTCTAACGGGGACGGCGGATCAGCCCCAGCATTTT.

This clonotype was seen a few times. The junction and the germline gene differ at one end; a read error may be behind it. This rearrangement joins TRBV5-1 to TRBJ2-6; maybe TRBD2 (5 bases). Germline CDR1 SGHRS, CDR2 YFSETQ. This CDR3 spans 12 amino acids. Written as DNA, the CDR3 is TGCGCCAGCAGCTTGGCGGCTAGCCGTCGATCTTTC. Encoded protein: CASSLAASRRSF.

Ten or more counts support this clonotype. The chain combines TRBV9 with TRBJ2-7; TRBD1 matches at 9 bases. This CDR3 is 16 amino acids long. The V gene's germline CDR1 is SGDLS and CDR2 YYNGEE. The ends lost 2 bases at V and 6 bases at J; junction bases unmatched: 12. The CDR3 loop reads CASSVHSDRGWLEQYF. In DNA form, the CDR3 reads TGTGCCAGCAGCGTCCATTCGGACAGGGGCTGGCTCGAGCAGTACTTC.

The V gene is TRBV20-1, the J gene TRBJ1-2; 8 bases align to TRBD1. The ends lost 3 bases at V and 1 base at J; junction bases unmatched: 4. The CDR3 totals 14 residues. Germline values: CDR1 DFQATT, CDR2 SNEGSKA (reference sequence). Here the CDR3 reads CSARGTGHNYGYTF. The CDR3 nucleotides are TGCAGTGCTAGGGGGACAGGTCATAACTATGGCTACACCTTC.

This clonotype showed up many times. This rearrangement joins TRBV7-9 to TRBJ1-5; D is uncertain. Germline CDR1 and CDR2: SEHNR and FQNEAQ (reference sequence). V was trimmed by 0 bases and J by 6 bases, leaving 12 bases between them. This CDR3 is built from 15 residues. This CDR3 is CASSLAGHSGQPQHF. The CDR3 coding sequence is TGTGCCAGCAGCTTAGCCGGGCACTCAGGTCAGCCCCAGCATTTT.

The chain links TRBV5-4 to TRBJ1-4; D may be TRBD1 (5 bases). CDR1 and CDR2 (germline): SGHNT, YYREEE (reference sequence). V gave up 4 bases and J gave up 8 bases, with 21 bases separating them. The CDR3 runs to 16 residues. The CDR3, as DNA: TGTGCCAGCAGCCAAGATCGAAGGGGTTTTGGCGAAAAACTGTTTTTT. Translating gives CASSQDRRGFGEKLFF. Full variable domain (outside the CDR3, taken from reference TRBV5-4 and TRBJ1-4): ETGVTQSPTHLIKTRGQQVTLRCSSQSGHNTVSWYQQALGQGPQFIFQYYREEENGRGNFPPRFSGLQFPNYSSELNVNALELDDSALYLCASSQDRRGFGEKLFFGSGTQLSVL.

The V and J genes are TRBV20-1 and TRBJ2-3, with 9 positions matching TRBD1. V shed 3 bases and J 6 bases; nucleotides not matched to a gene: 10. The CDR3 covers 15 residues. Germline V lookup: CDR1 DFQATT, CDR2 SNEGSKA (reference sequence). The CDR3 coding sequence is TGCAGTGCTAGTCGCGGACAGGGGACGGCGGATACGCAGTATTTT. Its translation is CSASRGQGTADTQYF.

This clonotype has only a few counts. One junction end does not reproduce the germline sequence, and a read error may be involved. In DNA form, the CDR3 reads TGTGCCAGCAGCGCCTCCGGGACTAGCGGGGGGGGGCTGTTTTTT. Translation: CASSASGTSGGGLFF. This chain links TRBV13 with TRBJ2-2; 16 bases fit TRBD2. The CDR3 has 15 amino acids. CDR1 is PRHDT, CDR2 FYEKMQ, per germline (reference sequence).

With respect to this clonotype: Since a much larger clone is just one base distant, this may be a read error. The chain has TRBV14 and TRBJ1-5; D call uncertain. The CDR3 runs 12 residues. Germline CDR1 reads SGHDN; CDR2 reads FVKESK. The CDR3 DNA follows: TGTGCCAACAGCCTTCCACTTGGGCCCCAGCATTTT. Translated, it gives CANSLPLGPQHF.

There are a few counts of this clonotype. This sequence joins TRBV28 and TRBJ1-2; D is possibly TRBD1 (5 bases). Trimming shortened V by 9 bases and J by 6 bases, and 17 bases separated the two germline ends. Germline V CDR1 and CDR2: MDHEN, SYDVKM. This CDR3 comprises 13 residues. CDR3 residues: CASLPRGSNGYTF. In DNA form, the CDR3 reads TGTGCCAGTCTTCCCCGGGGCTCAAATGGCTACACCTTC.

The V call is TRBV7-9, the J call TRBJ1-6; D unresolved. Per the germline V gene, CDR1 is SEHNR and CDR2 is FQNEAQ (reference sequence). The CDR3 runs 12 residues. V shed 8 bases and J shed 11 bases, with 13 bases lying between them. The CDR3 is CASGLAGTPLHF. CDR3 DNA sequence: TGTGCCAGCGGACTAGCGGGGACACCCCTCCACTTT.

The CDR3 sequence: CATSGETGTVPSRELFF. The CDR3 DNA reads as TGTGCCACCAGCGGGGAGACAGGGACAGTACCCTCCCGGGAGCTGTTTTTT. The chain links TRBV15 to TRBJ2-2; 7 positions agree with TRBD1. In germline, CDR1 is LNHNV, CDR2 YYDKDF (reference sequence). V was pared by 5 bases and J by 9 bases, with 18 bases of the junction left unmatched. This CDR3 is 17 amino acids long.

This clonotype showed up just once. The V and J genes are TRBV9 and TRBJ2-5, with 7 bases matching TRBD1. The CDR3 is made up of 14 amino acids. The trim removed 5 bases at V and 8 bases at J, leaving 12 bases unmatched. Germline CDR1 and CDR2: SGDLS and YYNGEE. In nucleotides, the CDR3 is TGTGCCAGCAGTGACAGGGCCTCAAGAGAAACCCAGTACTTC. Translating it yields CASSDRASRETQYF.

The sample holds a few counts of this clonotype. The chain combines TRBV7-8 with TRBJ1-6; TRBD1 aligns across 8 bases. Unmatched junction bases numbered 1, after V lost 0 bases and J lost 6 bases. This CDR3 has 15 amino acids. The germline CDR1 and CDR2 sequences are SGHVS and FQNEAQ. DNA for the CDR3: TGTGCCAGCAGCTTAGCGGACAGGGCTAATTCACCCCTCCACTTT. Translated: CASSLADRANSPLHF.

This clonotype was seen a handful of times. The V and J genes are TRBV5-8 and TRBJ1-5; weak D call: TRBD1 (5 bases). The germline gives CDR1 SGHTS, CDR2 YDEGEE. The CDR3 is made up of 15 amino acids. Between the trimmed V and J ends, which lost 2 bases and 11 bases, there was a span of 20 bases. The CDR3 region has the DNA TGTGCCAGCAGCTTAACCGGGACGCGGCGATGGTCCCAGCATTTT. Its translation is CASSLTGTRRWSQHF.

V is TRBV15 and J is TRBJ1-1; D call uncertain. With 6 bases removed from V and 3 bases from J, the gap between germline ends came to 17 bases. Germline V gene lookup returns CDR1 LNHNV and CDR2 YYDKDF (reference sequence). The CDR3 totals 15 residues. The CDR3, as DNA: TGTGCCACCAGGCACCGGGCCCCCCGCGACACTGAAGCTTTCTTT. Protein: CATRHRAPRDTEAFF.

This clonotype was found once. The chain recombines TRBV4-3 with TRBJ2-2, with 11 bases identical to TRBD2. The CDR3 extends over 16 amino acids. Germline trimming cut 6 bases from V and 6 bases from J; bases unmatched to any gene: 9. The germline CDR1 and CDR2 sequences are LGHNA and YSLEER. The CDR3 here is CASSNVVLAGAGELFF. In DNA form, the CDR3 reads TGCGCCAGCAGTAACGTTGTACTAGCGGGAGCCGGGGAGCTGTTTTTT.

The chain employs TRBV6-2 or TRBV6-3 and TRBJ2-7, with TRBD1 matching over 7 bases. The V gene's germline CDR1 is MNHEY and CDR2 SVGEGT. The CDR3 loop spans 13 amino acids. J lost 2 bases, V lost 8 bases, and 6 bases had no gene match. The CDR3 sequence is CASSGQIAYEQYF. The CDR3 DNA reads as TGTGCCAGCTCGGGACAGATCGCCTACGAGCAGTACTTC.

This chain connects TRBV15 to TRBJ2-5; weak D call: TRBD2 (6 bases). The length of the CDR3 is 14 residues. Trimming removed 1 base from V and 5 bases from J, with 11 bases in between. Germline CDR1 LNHNV, CDR2 YYDKDF (reference sequence). In DNA form, the CDR3 reads TGTGCCACCAGCAGAGGCGGGAACGCGGAGACCCAGTACTTC. This gives the protein CATSRGGNAETQYF.

To note about this clonotype: This clone may be a read error of a much larger clone one base away. V is TRBV7-2 and J is TRBJ1-1, with TRBD1 matching 7 bases. This CDR3 has 15 residues. Germline V gene data show CDR1 as SGHTA and CDR2 as FQGNSA. J gave up 6 bases and V 5 bases, and 12 bases lay outside the gene matches. The DNA of the CDR3 is TGTGCCAGCAGCCCCCATTGGGTCCAGGGGGCTGAAGCTTTCTTT. This codes for CASSPHWVQGAEAFF.

The chain recombines TRBV29-1 with TRBJ1-4; 7 nucleotides agree with TRBD1. V gave up 8 bases and J gave up 4 bases; unmatched junction bases: 7. The CDR3 is 13 residues long. The germline V gene has CDR1 SQVTM and CDR2 ANQGSEA. The CDR3 region has the DNA TGCAGCCCCACAGGGGCCAATAATGAAAAACTGTTTTTT. Protein sequence: CSPTGANNEKLFF.

This clonotype was picked up a small number of times. V usage is TRBV19 and J usage is TRBJ1-1; D perhaps matches TRBD1 (6 bases). Trimming shortened V by 5 bases and J by 1 base, and 11 bases separated the two germline ends. Germline loops: CDR1 LNHDA, CDR2 SQIVND (reference sequence). The CDR3 totals 14 residues. The CDR3 loop reads CASSRGGQNTEAFF. In DNA form, the CDR3 reads TGTGCCAGTAGTCGGGGGGGGCAGAACACTGAAGCTTTCTTT. Using reference TRBV19 and TRBJ1-1 for the parts outside the CDR3, the full variable domain is DGGITQSPKYLFRKEGQNVTLSCEQNLNHDAMYWYRQDPGQGLRLIYYSQIVNDFQKGDIAEGYSVSREKKESFPLTVTSAQKNPTAFYLCASSRGGQNTEAFFGQGTRLTVV.

About this clonotype itself: Possible read error: a much larger clone is one base away. The CDR3 ends on some other residue instead of the conserved phenylalanine or tryptophan, so this is likely a read error. The chain is built from TRBV7-9 and TRBJ1-1; 8 nucleotides agree with TRBD1. The CDR3 spans 14 residues. Germline V gene lookup returns CDR1 SEHNR and CDR2 FQNEAQ (reference sequence). J gave up 6 bases and V 5 bases, and 8 bases lay outside the gene matches. CDR3: CASSPGQGGAEAFL. The CDR3 bases are TGTGCCAGCAGCCCCGGACAGGGAGGGGCTGAAGCTTTCCTT.

The genes are TRBV7-9 and TRBJ2-7; D is uncertain. The germline V gene encodes CDR1 SEHNR and CDR2 FQNEAQ (reference sequence). Trimming removed 4 bases from V and 3 bases from J, with 16 bases in between. The CDR3 sequence is 15 residues long. The CDR3 loop is CASSSPPNDHYEQYF. In DNA, the CDR3 is TGTGCCAGCAGCTCCCCCCCAAATGACCACTACGAGCAGTACTTC. Using reference TRBV7-9 and TRBJ2-7 for the parts outside the CDR3, the full variable domain is DTGVSQNPRHKITKRGQNVTFRCDPISEHNRLYWYRQTLGQGPEFLTYFQNEAQLEKSRLLSDRFSAERPKGSFSTLEIQRTEQGDSAMYLCASSSPPNDHYEQYFGPGTRLTVT.

The table lists this clonotype with a few counts. The chain's CDR3 is CASRPAQVDQPQYF. As DNA, the CDR3 is TGTGCCAGCAGGCCCGCCCAGGTGGATCAGCCCCAGTACTTC. V and J are TRBV7-9 and TRBJ2-5; D gene unclear. Looked up from germline, CDR1 is SEHNR and CDR2 is FQNEAQ (reference sequence). V shed 6 bases and J shed 9 bases, with 20 bases lying between them. The CDR3 spans 14 residues.